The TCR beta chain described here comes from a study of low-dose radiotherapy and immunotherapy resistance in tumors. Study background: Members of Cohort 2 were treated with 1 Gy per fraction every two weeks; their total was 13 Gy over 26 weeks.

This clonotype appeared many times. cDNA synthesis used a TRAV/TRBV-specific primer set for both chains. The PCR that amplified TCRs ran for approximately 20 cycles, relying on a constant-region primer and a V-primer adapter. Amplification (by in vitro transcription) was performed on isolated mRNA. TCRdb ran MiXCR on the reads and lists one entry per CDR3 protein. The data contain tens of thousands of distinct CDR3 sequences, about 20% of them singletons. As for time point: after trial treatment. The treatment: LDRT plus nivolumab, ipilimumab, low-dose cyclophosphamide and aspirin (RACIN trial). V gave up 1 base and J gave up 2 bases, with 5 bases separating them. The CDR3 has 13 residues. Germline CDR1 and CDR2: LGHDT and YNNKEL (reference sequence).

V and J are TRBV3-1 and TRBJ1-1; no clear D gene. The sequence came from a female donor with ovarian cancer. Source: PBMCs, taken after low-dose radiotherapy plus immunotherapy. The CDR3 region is CASSQGSNTEAFF. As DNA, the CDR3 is TGTGCCAGCAGCCAAGGATCAAACACTGAAGCTTTCTTT.